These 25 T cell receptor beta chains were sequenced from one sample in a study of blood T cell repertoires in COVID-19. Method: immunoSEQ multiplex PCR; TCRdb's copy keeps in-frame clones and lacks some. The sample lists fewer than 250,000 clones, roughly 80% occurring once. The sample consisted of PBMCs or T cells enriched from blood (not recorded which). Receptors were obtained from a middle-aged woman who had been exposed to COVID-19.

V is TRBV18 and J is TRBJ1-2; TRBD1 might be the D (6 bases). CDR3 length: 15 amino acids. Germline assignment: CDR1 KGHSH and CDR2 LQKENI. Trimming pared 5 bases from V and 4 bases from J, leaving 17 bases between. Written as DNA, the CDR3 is TGTGCCAGCTCAAGACAGGAGGCTTCTCCCTATGGCTACACCTTC. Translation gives CASSRQEASPYGYTF.

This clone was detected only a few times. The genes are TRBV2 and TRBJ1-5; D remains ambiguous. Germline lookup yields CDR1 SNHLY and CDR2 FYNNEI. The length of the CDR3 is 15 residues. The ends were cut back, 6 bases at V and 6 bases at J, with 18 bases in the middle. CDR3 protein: CASSPDPPWSQPQHF. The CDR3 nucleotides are TGTGCCAGCAGCCCTGATCCACCTTGGAGTCAGCCCCAGCATTTT. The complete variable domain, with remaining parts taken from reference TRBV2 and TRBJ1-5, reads EPEVTQTPSHQVTQMGQEVILRCVPISNHLYFYWYRQILGQKVEFLVSFYNNEISEKSEIFDDQFSVERPDGSNFTLKIRSTKLEDSAMYFCASSPDPPWSQPQHFGDGTRLSIL.

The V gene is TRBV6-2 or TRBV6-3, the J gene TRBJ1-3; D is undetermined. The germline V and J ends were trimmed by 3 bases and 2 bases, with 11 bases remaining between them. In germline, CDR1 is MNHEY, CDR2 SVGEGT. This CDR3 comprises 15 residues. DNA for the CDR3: TGTGCCAGCAGTTATGGGCTTCGCCCTGGAAACACCATATATTTT. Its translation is CASSYGLRPGNTIYF.

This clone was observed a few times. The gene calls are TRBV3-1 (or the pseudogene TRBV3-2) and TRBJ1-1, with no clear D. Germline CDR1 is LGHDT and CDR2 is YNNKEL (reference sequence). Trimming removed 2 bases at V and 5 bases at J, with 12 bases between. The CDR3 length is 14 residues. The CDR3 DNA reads TGTGCCAGCAGCCAAAATTCAGAGGTTACTGAAGCTTTCTTT. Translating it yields CASSQNSEVTEAFF.

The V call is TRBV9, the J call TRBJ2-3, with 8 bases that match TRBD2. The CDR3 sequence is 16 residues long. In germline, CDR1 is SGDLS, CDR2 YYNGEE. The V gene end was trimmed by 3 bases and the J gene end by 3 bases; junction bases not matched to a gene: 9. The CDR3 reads CASSGPLAGTTDTQYF. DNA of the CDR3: TGTGCCAGCAGCGGGCCTTTAGCGGGGACAACAGATACGCAGTATTTT.

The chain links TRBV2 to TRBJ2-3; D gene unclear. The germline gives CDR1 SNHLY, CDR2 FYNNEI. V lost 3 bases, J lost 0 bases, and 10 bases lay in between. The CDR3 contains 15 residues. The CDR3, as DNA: TGTGCCAGCAGTGACCTAGTTCCCAGCACAGATACGCAGTATTTT. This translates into CASSDLVPSTDTQYF.

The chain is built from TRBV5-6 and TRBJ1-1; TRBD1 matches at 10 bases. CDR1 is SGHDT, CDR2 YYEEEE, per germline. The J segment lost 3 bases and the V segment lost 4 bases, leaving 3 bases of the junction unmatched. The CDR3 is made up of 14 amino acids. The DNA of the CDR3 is TGTGCCAGCAGCGGGGACAGGGGAGACACTGAAGCTTTCTTT. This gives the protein CASSGDRGDTEAFF.

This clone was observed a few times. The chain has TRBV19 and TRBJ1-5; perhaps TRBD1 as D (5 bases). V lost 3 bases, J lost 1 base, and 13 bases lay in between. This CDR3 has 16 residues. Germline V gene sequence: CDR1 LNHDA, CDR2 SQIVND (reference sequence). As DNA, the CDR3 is TGTGCCAGTAGTATTGAGAAAGGGGTAAGCAATCAGCCCCAGCATTTT. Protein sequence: CASSIEKGVSNQPQHF.

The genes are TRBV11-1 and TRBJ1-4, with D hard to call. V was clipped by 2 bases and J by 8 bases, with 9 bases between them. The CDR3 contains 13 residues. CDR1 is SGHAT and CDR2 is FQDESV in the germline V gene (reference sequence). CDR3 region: CASSLRGNEKLFF. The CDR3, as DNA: TGTGCCAGCAGCTTAAGAGGGAACGAAAAACTGTTTTTT.

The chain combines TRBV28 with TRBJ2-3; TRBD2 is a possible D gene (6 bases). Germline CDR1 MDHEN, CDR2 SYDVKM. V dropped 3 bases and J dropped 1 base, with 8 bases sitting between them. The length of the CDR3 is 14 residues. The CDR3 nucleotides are TGTGCCAGCAGTTTCGGCGGGGGCACAGATACGCAGTATTTT. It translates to CASSFGGGTDTQYF.

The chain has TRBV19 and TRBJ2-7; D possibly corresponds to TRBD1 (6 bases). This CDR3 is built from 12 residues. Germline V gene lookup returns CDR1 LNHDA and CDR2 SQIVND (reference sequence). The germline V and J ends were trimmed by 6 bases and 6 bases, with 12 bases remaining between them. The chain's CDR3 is CASSNRVGEQYF. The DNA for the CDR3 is TGTGCCAGTAGCAACAGGGTCGGCGAGCAGTACTTC.

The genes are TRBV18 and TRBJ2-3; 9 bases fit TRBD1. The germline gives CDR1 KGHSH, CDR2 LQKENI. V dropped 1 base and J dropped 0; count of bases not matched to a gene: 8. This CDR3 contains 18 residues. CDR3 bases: TGTGCCAGCTCACCACGGACAGGGGACCGACCTAGCACAGATACGCAGTATTTT. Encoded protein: CASSPRTGDRPSTDTQYF.

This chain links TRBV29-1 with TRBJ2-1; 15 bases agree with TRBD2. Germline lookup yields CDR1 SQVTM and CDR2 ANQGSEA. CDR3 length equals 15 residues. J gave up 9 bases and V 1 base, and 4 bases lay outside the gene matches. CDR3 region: CSVEVRTSGGGEQFF. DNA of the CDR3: TGCAGCGTTGAAGTTAGGACTAGCGGGGGGGGTGAGCAGTTCTTC.

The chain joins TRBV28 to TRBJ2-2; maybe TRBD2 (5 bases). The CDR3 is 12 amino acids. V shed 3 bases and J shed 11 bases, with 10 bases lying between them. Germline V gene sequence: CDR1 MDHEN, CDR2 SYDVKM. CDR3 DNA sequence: TGTGCCAGCAGTTTCAGGAGGTTCGAGCTGTTTTTT. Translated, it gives CASSFRRFELFF.

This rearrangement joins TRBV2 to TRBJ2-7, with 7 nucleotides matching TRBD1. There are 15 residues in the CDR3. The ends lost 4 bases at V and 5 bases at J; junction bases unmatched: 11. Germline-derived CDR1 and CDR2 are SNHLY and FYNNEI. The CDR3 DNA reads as TGTGCCAGCAGTGGGTCAGGGGGATTGTCCCACGAGCAGTACTTC. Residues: CASSGSGGLSHEQYF.

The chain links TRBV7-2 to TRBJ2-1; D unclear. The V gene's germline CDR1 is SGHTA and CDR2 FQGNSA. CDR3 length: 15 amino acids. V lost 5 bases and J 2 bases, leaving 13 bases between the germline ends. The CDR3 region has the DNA TGTGCCAGCAGCCCGGTGAACTACCCCTACAATGAGCAGTTCTTC. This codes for CASSPVNYPYNEQFF.

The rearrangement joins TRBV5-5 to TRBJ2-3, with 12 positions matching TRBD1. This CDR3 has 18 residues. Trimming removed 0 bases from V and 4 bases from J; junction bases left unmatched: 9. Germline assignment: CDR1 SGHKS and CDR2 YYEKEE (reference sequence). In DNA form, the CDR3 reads TGTGCCAGCAGCTTGGTGGTAGGGACAGGGGGCGTTTCAGATACGCAGTATTTT. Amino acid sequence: CASSLVVGTGGVSDTQYF.

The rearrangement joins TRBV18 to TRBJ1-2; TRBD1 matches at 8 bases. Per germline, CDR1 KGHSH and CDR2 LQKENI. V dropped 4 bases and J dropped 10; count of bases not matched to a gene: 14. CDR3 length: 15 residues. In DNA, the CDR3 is TGTGCCAGCTCACGGGCGACAGGGGACTTTCAAATCTACACCTTC. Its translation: CASSRATGDFQIYTF.

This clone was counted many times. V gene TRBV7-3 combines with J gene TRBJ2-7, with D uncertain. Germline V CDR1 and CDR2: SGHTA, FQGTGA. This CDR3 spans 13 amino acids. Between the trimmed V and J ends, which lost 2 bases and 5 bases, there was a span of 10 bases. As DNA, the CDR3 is TGTGCCAGCAGCTTACCTCCTAACCACGAGCAGTACTTC. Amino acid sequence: CASSLPPNHEQYF.

The CDR3: CASSPMVIRGGMGTEAFF. The DNA for the CDR3 is TGTGCCAGCTCACCAATGGTGATCCGGGGGGGTATGGGGACTGAAGCTTTCTTT. The chain carries TRBV18 and TRBJ1-1, with D possibly matching TRBD1 (5 bases). Germline V gene lookup returns CDR1 KGHSH and CDR2 LQKENI. The CDR3 has 18 residues. Trimming removed 2 bases from V and 5 bases from J, with 24 bases in between.

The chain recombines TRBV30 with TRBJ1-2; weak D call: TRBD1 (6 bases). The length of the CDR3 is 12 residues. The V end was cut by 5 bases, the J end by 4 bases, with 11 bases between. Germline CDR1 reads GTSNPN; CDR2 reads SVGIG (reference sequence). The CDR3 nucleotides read TGTGCCTGGGAGGGCAGGGGCTATGGCTACACCTTC. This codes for CAWEGRGYGYTF.

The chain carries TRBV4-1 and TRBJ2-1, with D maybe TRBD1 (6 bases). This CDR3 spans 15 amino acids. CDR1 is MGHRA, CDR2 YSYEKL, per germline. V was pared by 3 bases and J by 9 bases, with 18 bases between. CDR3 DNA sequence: TGCGCCAGCAGCCAGGTTGTACAGGGTAGGGGTGAGCAGTTCTTC. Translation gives CASSQVVQGRGEQFF.

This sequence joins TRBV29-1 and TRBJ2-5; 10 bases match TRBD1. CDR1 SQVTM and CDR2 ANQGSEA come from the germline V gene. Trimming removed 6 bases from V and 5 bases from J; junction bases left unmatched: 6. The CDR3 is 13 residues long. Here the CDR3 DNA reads TGCAGCGTACGGACAGGGGGTGAGGAGACCCAGTACTTC. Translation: CSVRTGGEETQYF.

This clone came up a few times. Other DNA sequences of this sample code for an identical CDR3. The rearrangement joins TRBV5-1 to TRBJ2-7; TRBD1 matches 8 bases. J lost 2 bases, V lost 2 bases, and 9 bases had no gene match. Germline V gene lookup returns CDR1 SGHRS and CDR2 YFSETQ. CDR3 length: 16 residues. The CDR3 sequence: CASSLSPGQGAYEQYF. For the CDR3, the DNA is TGCGCCAGCAGCTTAAGCCCAGGACAGGGTGCCTACGAGCAGTACTTC.

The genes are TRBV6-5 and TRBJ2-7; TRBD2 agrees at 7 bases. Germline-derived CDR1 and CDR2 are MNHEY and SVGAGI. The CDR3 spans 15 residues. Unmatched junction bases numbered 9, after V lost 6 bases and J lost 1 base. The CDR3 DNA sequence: TGTGCCAGCAGGAGCGGGGCAGACCATTCCTACGAGCAGTACTTC. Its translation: CASRSGADHSYEQYF.